A selection of T cell receptor beta chains follows, all from one sample in a study of blood T cell repertoires in COVID-19. Sequenced by immunoSEQ multiplex PCR; TCRdb stores in-frame clones only, minus some. The data contain 350,000 to 400,000 clones, 88% of them singletons. Sequencing input: PBMCs or T cells enriched from blood (not recorded which). The receptors stem from a woman aged 18-30 years who had recovered from COVID-19. Both conserved end residues are part of each CDR3. Fields, in order: J gene, V gene, CDR3 protein.

TRBJ2-3	TRBV25-1	CASSPDRVADTQYF
TRBJ1-3	TRBV19	CASRDRANSGNTIYF
TRBJ1-2	TRBV30	CAWSPVQGGGYTF
TRBJ1-5	TRBV19	CASSPGGRQGALFIRAQHF
TRBJ2-3	TRBV7-3	CASSREADTQYF
TRBJ1-6	TRBV2	CASSGTPNSPLHF
TRBJ2-3	TRBV2	CASSVWILAEASTDTQYF
TRBJ2-3	TRBV27	CASKIFAGTSTTSTDTQYF
TRBJ1-5	TRBV24-1	CATILCGTGTFRGNQPQHF
TRBJ2-3	TRBV5-8	CASSSAGGTDTQYF